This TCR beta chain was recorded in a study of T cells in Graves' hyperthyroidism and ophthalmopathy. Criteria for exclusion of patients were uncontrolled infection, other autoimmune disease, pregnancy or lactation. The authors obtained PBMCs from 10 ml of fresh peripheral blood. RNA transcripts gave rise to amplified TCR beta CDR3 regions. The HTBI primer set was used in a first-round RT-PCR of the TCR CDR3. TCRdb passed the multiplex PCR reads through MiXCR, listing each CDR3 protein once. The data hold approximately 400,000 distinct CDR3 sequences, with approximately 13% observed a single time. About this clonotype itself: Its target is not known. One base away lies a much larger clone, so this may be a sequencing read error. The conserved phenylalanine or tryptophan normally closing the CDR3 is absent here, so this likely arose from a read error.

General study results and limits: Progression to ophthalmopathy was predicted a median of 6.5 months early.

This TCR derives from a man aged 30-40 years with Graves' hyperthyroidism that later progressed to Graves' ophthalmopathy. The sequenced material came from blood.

The CDR3 reads CASRPQGDTTEAFS. The CDR3 DNA reads TGTGCCAGCCGCCCGCAGGGCGATACCACTGAAGCTTTCTCT. The chain couples TRBV7-9 to TRBJ1-1; maybe TRBD1 (5 bases). CDR1 and CDR2 from the germline V gene are SEHNR and FQNEAQ (reference sequence). This CDR3 contains 14 residues. Deletions cut 8 bases from V and 4 bases from J, with 17 bases between.